This TCR beta chain originates from a study of T-cell reconstitution after alpha-beta-depleted transplantation in children. The study, taken as a whole, reports: Approximately two months post-transplant, alpha-beta T cells reportedly originated from several hundred expanded graft clones.

Unmatched junction bases numbered 3, after V lost 1 base and J lost 0 bases. Germline loops: CDR1 LGHDT, CDR2 YNNKEL (reference sequence). The length of the CDR3 is 16 residues. For TCRbeta, the library was prepared with unique molecular identifiers. TCRdb fed the PCR reads into MiXCR, producing one record per CDR3 protein. In the table there are hundreds of thousands of distinct CDR3 sequences, roughly 9.1% of which are singletons. In this sample, this clonotype turned up many times. The antigen remains unidentified. This clonotype was obtained from a male patient under 10 years old who had a stem cell transplant for acute myeloid leukemia, so the T cells may come from the graft donor. This rearrangement joins TRBV3-1 to TRBJ2-3; 8 nucleotides line up with TRBD2. The sample in question was PBMCs, mostly from graft donor cells, obtained 360 days after TCRalphabeta/CD19-depleted stem cell transplant. The CDR3: CASSQVASGSTDTQYF. The CDR3 nucleotides are TGTGCCAGCAGCCAAGTGGCTAGCGGGAGCACAGATACGCAGTATTTT.